This paragraph reports one T cell receptor (beta chain). The sample belongs to a study of CD8 T cells in Susac syndrome. Isolation of CD8+ and CD4+ T cells was performed negatively, whereas enrichment of TEMRA cells was done by FACS. Looked up from germline, CDR1 is SQVTM and CDR2 is ANQGSEA. Trimming shortened V by 5 bases and J by 5 bases, and 18 bases separated the two germline ends. The CDR3 length is 15 residues. After extraction with the RNeasy kit, about 0.45 to 1 ug of the RNA was reverse transcribed using random hexamers. It was immunoSEQ multiplex PCR that amplified TCR beta CDR3 across 54 Vbeta and 13 Jbeta. TCRdb called the immunoSEQ multiplex PCR reads again in MiXCR, with one record for every CDR3 protein. The repertoire holds about 200,000 distinct CDR3 sequences, with nearly 95% as singletons.

The sequenced sample consisted of CD4+ T cells from PBMCs. The clonotype originates from a human donor with multiple sclerosis. This rearrangement joins TRBV29-1 to TRBJ2-2; D not certain. The CDR3 nucleotides are TGCAGCGTTCCCCGGGCCGGCATGGGGACCGGGGAGCTGTTTTTT. This encodes CSVPRAGMGTGELFF.